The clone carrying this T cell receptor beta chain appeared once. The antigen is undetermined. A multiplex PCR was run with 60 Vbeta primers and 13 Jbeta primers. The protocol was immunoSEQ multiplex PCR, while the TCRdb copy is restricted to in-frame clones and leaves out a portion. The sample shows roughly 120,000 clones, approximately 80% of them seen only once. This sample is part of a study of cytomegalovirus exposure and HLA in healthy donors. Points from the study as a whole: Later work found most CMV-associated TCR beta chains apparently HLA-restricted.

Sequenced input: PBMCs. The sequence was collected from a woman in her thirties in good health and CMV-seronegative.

CDR3 DNA: TGTGCCAGCAGCTTACCGGGACTACCAAATGAGCAGTTCTTC. It is translated as CASSLPGLPNEQFF. The chain joins TRBV7-3 to TRBJ2-1, with TRBD2 identical over 7 bases. The CDR3 is 14 amino acids. Losses at the gene ends were 2 bases for V and 7 bases for J; bases not matched to a gene: 5. Per the germline V gene, CDR1 is SGHTA and CDR2 is FQGTGA.